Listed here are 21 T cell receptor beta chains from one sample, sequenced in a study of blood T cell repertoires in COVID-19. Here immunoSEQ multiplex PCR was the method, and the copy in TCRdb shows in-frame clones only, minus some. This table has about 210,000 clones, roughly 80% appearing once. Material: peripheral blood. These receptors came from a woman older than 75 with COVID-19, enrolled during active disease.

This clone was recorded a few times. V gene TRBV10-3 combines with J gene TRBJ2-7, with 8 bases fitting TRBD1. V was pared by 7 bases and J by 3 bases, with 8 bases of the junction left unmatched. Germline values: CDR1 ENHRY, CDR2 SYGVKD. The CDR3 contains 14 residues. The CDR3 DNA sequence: TGTGCCATCACTAACGGGACAGGCAACTACGAGCAGTACTTC. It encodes CAITNGTGNYEQYF.

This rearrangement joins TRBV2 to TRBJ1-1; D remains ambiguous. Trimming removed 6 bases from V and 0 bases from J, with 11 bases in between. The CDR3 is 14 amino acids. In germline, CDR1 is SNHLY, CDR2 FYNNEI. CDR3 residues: CASRIETVNTEAFF. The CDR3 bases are TGTGCCAGCAGGATCGAAACAGTGAACACTGAAGCTTTCTTT.

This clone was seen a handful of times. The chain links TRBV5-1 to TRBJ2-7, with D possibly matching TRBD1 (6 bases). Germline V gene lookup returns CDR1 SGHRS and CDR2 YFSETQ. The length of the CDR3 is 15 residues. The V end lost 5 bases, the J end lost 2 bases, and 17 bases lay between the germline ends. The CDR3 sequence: CASSLLTGMAYEQYF. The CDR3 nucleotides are TGCGCCAGCAGTTTGTTAACAGGGATGGCCTACGAGCAGTACTTC.

The CDR3 bases are TGTGCCAGCAACTCGGGACAGGTCCAGGACCGGTTCTTC. It codes for CASNSGQVQDRFF. The chain employs TRBV27 and TRBJ2-1; the match to TRBD1 covers 8 bases. CDR3 length equals 13 residues. Looked up from germline, CDR1 is MNHEY and CDR2 is SMNVEV (reference sequence). V shed 7 bases and J 15 bases; nucleotides not matched to a gene: 14.

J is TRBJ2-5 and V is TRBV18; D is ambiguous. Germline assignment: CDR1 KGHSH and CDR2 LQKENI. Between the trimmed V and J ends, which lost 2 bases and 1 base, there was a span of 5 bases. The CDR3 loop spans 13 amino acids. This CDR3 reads CASSPGSQETQYF. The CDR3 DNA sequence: TGTGCCAGCTCACCAGGCAGCCAAGAGACCCAGTACTTC. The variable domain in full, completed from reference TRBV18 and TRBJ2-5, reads NAGVMQNPRHLVRRRGQEARLRCSPMKGHSHVYWYRQLPEEGLKFMVYLQKENIIDESGMPKERFSAEFPKEGPSILRIQQVVRGDSAAYFCASSPGSQETQYFGPGTRLLVL.

CDR3 sequence: CAIGSGAGNTIYF. The CDR3 DNA reads as TGTGCCATCGGATCAGGGGCTGGAAACACCATATATTTT. J is TRBJ1-3 and V is TRBV10-3; D perhaps matches TRBD1 (6 bases). Germline CDR1 and CDR2: ENHRY and SYGVKD. The CDR3 sequence is 13 residues long. Trimming removed 8 bases at V and 2 bases at J, with 10 bases between.

CDR3: CASSSRTSDNEQFF. Written as DNA, the CDR3 is TGTGCCAGCAGCTCCAGGACTAGCGACAATGAGCAGTTCTTC. V is TRBV7-2 and J is TRBJ2-1, with 9 bases aligning to TRBD2. The CDR3 spans 14 residues. V lost 4 bases and J lost 5; bases outside the gene matches: 3. In germline, CDR1 is SGHTA, CDR2 FQGNSA.

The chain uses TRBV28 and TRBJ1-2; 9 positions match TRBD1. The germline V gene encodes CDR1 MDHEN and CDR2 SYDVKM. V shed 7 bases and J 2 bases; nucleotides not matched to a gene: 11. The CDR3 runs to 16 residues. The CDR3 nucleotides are TGTGCCAGCACCACTCTAGGGACAGGGCTAAACTATGGCTACACCTTC. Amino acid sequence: CASTTLGTGLNYGYTF.

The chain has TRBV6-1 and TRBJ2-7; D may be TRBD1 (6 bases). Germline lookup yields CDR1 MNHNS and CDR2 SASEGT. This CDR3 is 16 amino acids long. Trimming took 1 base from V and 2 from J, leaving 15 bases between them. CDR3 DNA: TGTGCCAGCAGTGAAGGAAACAGGGCATATACCTACGAGCAGTACTTC. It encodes CASSEGNRAYTYEQYF.

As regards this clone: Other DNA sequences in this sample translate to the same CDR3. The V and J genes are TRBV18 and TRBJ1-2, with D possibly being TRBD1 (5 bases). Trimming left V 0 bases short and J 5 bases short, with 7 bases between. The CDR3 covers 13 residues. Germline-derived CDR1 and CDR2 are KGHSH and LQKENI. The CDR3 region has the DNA TGTGCCAGCTCACCACCGGGGGGGTATGGCTACACCTTC. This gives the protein CASSPPGGYGYTF. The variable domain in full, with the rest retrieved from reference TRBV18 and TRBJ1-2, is NAGVMQNPRHLVRRRGQEARLRCSPMKGHSHVYWYRQLPEEGLKFMVYLQKENIIDESGMPKERFSAEFPKEGPSILRIQQVVRGDSAAYFCASSPPGGYGYTFGSGTRLTVV.

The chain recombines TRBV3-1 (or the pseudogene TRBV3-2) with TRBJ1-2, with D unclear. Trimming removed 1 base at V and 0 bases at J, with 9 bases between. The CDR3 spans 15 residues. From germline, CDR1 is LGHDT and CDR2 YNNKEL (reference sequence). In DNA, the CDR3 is TGTGCCAGCAGCCAAGGCCAGAACCCTAACTATGGCTACACCTTC. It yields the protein CASSQGQNPNYGYTF.

CDR3 in amino acids: CASSPAGPSSGNTIYF. CDR3 DNA sequence: TGTGCCAGCTCACCAGCAGGGCCAAGCTCTGGAAACACCATATATTTT. V usage is TRBV18 and J usage is TRBJ1-3, with D possibly matching TRBD1 (5 bases). Germline values: CDR1 KGHSH, CDR2 LQKENI. The CDR3 sequence is 16 residues long. The germline V and J ends were trimmed by 2 bases and 0 bases, with 11 bases remaining between them. The full variable domain, its missing parts supplied by reference TRBV18 and TRBJ1-3, is NAGVMQNPRHLVRRRGQEARLRCSPMKGHSHVYWYRQLPEEGLKFMVYLQKENIIDESGMPKERFSAEFPKEGPSILRIQQVVRGDSAAYFCASSPAGPSSGNTIYFGEGSWLTVV.

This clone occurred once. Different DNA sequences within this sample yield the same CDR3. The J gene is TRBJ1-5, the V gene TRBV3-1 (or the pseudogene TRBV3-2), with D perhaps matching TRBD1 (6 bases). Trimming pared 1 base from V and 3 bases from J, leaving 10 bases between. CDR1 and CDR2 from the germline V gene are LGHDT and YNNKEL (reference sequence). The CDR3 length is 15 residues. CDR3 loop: CASSQVGGANQPQHF. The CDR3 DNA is TGTGCCAGCAGCCAAGTAGGGGGTGCCAATCAGCCCCAGCATTTT.

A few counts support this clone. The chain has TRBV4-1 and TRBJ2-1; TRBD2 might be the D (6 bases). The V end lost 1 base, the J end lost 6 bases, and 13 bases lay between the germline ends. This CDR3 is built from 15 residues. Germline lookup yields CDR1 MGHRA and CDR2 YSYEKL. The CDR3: CASSQGGVAFNEQFF. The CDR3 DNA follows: TGCGCCAGCAGCCAAGGGGGGGTGGCATTCAATGAGCAGTTCTTC.

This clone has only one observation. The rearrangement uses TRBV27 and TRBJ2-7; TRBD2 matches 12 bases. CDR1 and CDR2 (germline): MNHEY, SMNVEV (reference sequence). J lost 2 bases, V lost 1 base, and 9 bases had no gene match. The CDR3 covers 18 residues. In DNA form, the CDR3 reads TGTGCCAGCAGTTTATTAGGGGGGACTAGCGGGCCTACCTACGAGCAGTACTTC. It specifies CASSLLGGTSGPTYEQYF.

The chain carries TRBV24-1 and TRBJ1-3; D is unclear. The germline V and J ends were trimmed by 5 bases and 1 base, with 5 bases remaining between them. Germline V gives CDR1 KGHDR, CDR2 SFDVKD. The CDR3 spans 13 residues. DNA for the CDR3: TGTGCCACCAGTGTAGAGTCTGGAAACACCATATATTTT. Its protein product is CATSVESGNTIYF.

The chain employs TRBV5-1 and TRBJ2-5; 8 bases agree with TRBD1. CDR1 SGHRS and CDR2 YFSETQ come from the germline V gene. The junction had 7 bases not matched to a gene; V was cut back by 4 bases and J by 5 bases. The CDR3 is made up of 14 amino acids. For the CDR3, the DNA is TGCGCCAGCAGCACCCAGGGGGCGGGGGAGACCCAGTACTTC. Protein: CASSTQGAGETQYF.

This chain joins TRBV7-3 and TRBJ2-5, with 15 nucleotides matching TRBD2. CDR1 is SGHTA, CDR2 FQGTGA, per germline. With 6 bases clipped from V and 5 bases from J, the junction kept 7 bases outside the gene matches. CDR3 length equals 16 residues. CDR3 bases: TGTGCCAGCAGTCGGACTAGCGGGAGGGCCCGGGAGACCCAGTACTTC. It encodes CASSRTSGRARETQYF.

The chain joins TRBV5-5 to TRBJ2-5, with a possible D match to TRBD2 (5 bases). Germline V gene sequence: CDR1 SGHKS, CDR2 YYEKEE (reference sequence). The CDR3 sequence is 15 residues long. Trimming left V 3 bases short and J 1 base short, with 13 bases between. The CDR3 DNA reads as TGTGCCAGCAGCTGGAGCGCCAGCGGCCAAGAGACCCAGTACTTC. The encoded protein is CASSWSASGQETQYF.

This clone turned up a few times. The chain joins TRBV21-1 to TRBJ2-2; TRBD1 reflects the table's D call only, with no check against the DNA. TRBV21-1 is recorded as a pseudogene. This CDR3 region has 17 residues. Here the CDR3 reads CASSKALRAEPTGELFF. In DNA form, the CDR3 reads TGTGCCAGCAGCAAAGCGCTCAGGGCCGAACCGACCGGGGAGCTGTTTTTT.

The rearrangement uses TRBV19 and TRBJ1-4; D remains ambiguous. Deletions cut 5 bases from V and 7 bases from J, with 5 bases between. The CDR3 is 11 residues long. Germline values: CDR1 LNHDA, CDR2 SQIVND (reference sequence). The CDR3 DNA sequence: TGTGCCAGTAGTCCGGGTGAAAAACTGTTTTTT. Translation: CASSPGEKLFF.